A single sample is the source of the 7 T cell receptor beta chains below, sequenced in a study of cytomegalovirus exposure and HLA in healthy donors. PCR amplification relied on 60 Vbeta primers (plus 13 Jbeta primers). This table comes from immunoSEQ multiplex PCR, and its TCRdb copy is limited to in-frame clones, with some not included. The sample yields 210,000 or so clones, around 86% seen once. Specimen: PBMCs. The receptors come from a man aged 25 to 40 in good health and CMV-seronegative.

The chain links TRBV5-1 to TRBJ2-7; D ambiguous. The germline V gene has CDR1 SGHRS and CDR2 YFSETQ. V gave up 4 bases and J gave up 2 bases, with 4 bases separating them. This CDR3 is 11 amino acids long. The CDR3 DNA sequence: TGCGCCAGCAGCGGGCCCTACGAGCAGTACTTC. The encoded protein is CASSGPYEQYF. The full variable domain, completed using reference TRBV5-1 and TRBJ2-7, is KAGVTQTPRYLIKTRGQQVTLSCSPISGHRSVSWYQQTPGQGLQFLFEYFSETQRNKGNFPGRFSGRQFSNSRSEMNVSTLELGDSALYLCASSGPYEQYFGPGTRLTVT.

The chain combines TRBV27 with TRBJ1-4; maybe TRBD1 (6 bases). Germline V gene sequence: CDR1 MNHEY, CDR2 SMNVEV (reference sequence). This CDR3 has 15 residues. The V gene lost 3 bases and the J gene lost 3 bases, with 11 bases spanning the gap. CDR3 DNA: TGTGCCAGCAGTTTTATGGGGGCAGCTAATGAAAAACTGTTTTTT. This encodes CASSFMGAANEKLFF. The full variable domain, rest sourced from reference TRBV27 and TRBJ1-4, is EAQVTQNPRYLITVTGKKLTVTCSQNMNHEYMSWYRQDPGLGLRQIYYSMNVEVTDKGDVPEGYKVSRKEKRNFPLILESPSPNQTSLYFCASSFMGAANEKLFFGSGTQLSVL.

The genes are TRBV2 and TRBJ2-7; TRBD1 agrees at 11 bases. Germline CDR1 reads SNHLY; CDR2 reads FYNNEI. Germline trimming cut 4 bases from V and 8 bases from J; bases unmatched to any gene: 7. The CDR3 is 14 residues long. The CDR3 DNA follows: TGTGCCAGCAGTGGGGAGGGACAGGGGGACAAGCAGTACTTC. Its protein product is CASSGEGQGDKQYF.

The chain links TRBV4-1 to TRBJ2-3, with TRBD1 matching over 8 bases. The CDR3 is 16 residues long. CDR1 is MGHRA, CDR2 YSYEKL, per germline. Trimming cost V 1 base and J 2 bases; bases outside gene matches: 5. CDR3 bases: TGCGCCAGCAGCCAAGGGACAGGGCCCAACACAGATACGCAGTATTTT. This sequence encodes CASSQGTGPNTDTQYF.

The genes are TRBV11-3 and TRBJ1-4; 12 nucleotides align to TRBD1. Germline CDR1 is SGHNT and CDR2 is YENEEA. V lost 4 bases to trimming and J lost 7 bases; unmatched junction nucleotides: 13. The CDR3 is 18 residues long. The CDR3 protein is CASSSSGTGGVMGEKLFF. CDR3 nucleotides: TGTGCCAGCAGCTCGTCCGGGACAGGGGGCGTGATGGGTGAAAAACTGTTTTTT.

CDR3: CASSAPPGVNGYTF. For the CDR3, the DNA is TGTGCCAGCAGCGCACCGCCGGGGGTTAATGGCTACACCTTC. V gene TRBV9 combines with J gene TRBJ1-2; possibly TRBD1 for D (5 bases). Germline V gene lookup returns CDR1 SGDLS and CDR2 YYNGEE. V was cut by 3 bases and J by 6 bases, with 15 bases left in between. The CDR3 length is 14 residues.

This chain links TRBV29-1 with TRBJ2-2; 8 bases agree with TRBD1. The CDR3 consists of 14 residues. Germline V gene data show CDR1 as SQVTM and CDR2 as ANQGSEA. V dropped 4 bases and J dropped 4; count of bases not matched to a gene: 5. Written as DNA, the CDR3 is TGCAGCGTTGGGACAGGGCTCGGCACCGGGGAGCTGTTTTTT. Translation: CSVGTGLGTGELFF.